The 5 T cell receptor beta chains reported below all come from one sample, sequenced in a study of T cell repertoires in cytomegalovirus infection. Using its own MiXCR run on the reads, TCRdb lists one record per CDR3 protein. The sample contains about 530,000 distinct CDR3 sequences, less than 30% of which appear only once. The sample comprised PBMCs. The receptors here all came from a human donor in good health (CMV status not recorded). Some clones in this sample may be carry-over from other donors' samples.

This clonotype appeared a few times. V gene TRBV27 combines with J gene TRBJ1-6; no clear D. This CDR3 is built from 15 residues. Trimming shortened V by 5 bases and J by 2 bases, and 10 bases separated the two germline ends. Germline values: CDR1 MNHEY, CDR2 SMNVEV (reference sequence). Written as DNA, the CDR3 is TGTGCCAGCAGTCCTGCGCGCACCTATAATTCACCCCTCCACTTT. This translates into CASSPARTYNSPLHF.

This clonotype was seen more than once but under ten times. The chain employs TRBV5-5 and TRBJ1-2; tentatively, D is TRBD1 (5 bases). The CDR3 is 13 residues long. Germline CDR1 is SGHKS and CDR2 is YYEKEE (reference sequence). Trimming took 4 bases from V and 4 from J, leaving 11 bases between them. The CDR3 DNA is TGTGCCAGCAGCCCCGATGGGGGCTATGGCTACACCTTC. Its translation: CASSPDGGYGYTF.

The rearrangement links TRBV19 to TRBJ2-1; D unresolved. V was trimmed by 2 bases and J by 10 bases, leaving 15 bases between them. The CDR3 runs to 14 residues. Germline lookup yields CDR1 LNHDA and CDR2 SQIVND (reference sequence). The CDR3 reads CASSIPTILREQFF. The CDR3 DNA sequence: TGTGCCAGTAGTATACCGACAATATTAAGGGAGCAGTTCTTC.

This rearrangement joins TRBV5-5 to TRBJ2-7; D gene uncertain. V dropped 0 bases and J dropped 1 base, with 11 bases sitting between them. Looked up from germline, CDR1 is SGHKS and CDR2 is YYEKEE (reference sequence). The CDR3 sequence is 15 residues long. CDR3 sequence reads: CASSLAAGGSYEQYF. The CDR3 bases are TGTGCCAGCAGCTTGGCCGCTGGCGGATCCTACGAGCAGTACTTC.

This clonotype was seen a handful of times. This sequence joins TRBV12-3 or TRBV12-4 and TRBJ2-3; D perhaps matches TRBD2 (7 bases). The CDR3 extends over 14 amino acids. V was clipped by 5 bases and J by 2 bases, with 11 bases between them. This chain's CDR3 is CASSPRGATDTQYF. CDR3 nucleotide sequence: TGTGCCAGCAGTCCTCGGGGGGCCACAGATACGCAGTATTTT.